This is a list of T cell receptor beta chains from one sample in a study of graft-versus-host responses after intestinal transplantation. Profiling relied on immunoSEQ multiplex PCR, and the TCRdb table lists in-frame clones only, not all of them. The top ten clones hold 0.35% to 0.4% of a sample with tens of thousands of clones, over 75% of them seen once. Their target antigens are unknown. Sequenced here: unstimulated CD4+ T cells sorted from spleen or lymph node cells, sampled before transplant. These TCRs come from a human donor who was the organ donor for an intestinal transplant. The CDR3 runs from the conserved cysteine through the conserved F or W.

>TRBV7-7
CASSETGATNEKLFF
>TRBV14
CASSQGGQYQETQYF
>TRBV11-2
CASSSGLQAFF
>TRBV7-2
CASTPYARNQETQYF
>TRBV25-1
CASRTGTTGNTIYF
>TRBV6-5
CASSQGGGSGNTIYF
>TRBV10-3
CAISDRAQSSYNSPLHF
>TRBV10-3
CAIRLPGGYTF
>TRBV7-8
CASSLAGGITDTQYF
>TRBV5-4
CASSLRVGEAFF
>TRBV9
CASTRTGASHEKLFF
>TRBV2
CASSGHPGQGAAGGNQPQHF
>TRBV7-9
CASSFLPIGGADTQYF
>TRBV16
CASSFDRNNEQFF
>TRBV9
CASSVGLAEYNEQFF
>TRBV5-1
CASSLGAGAANEKLFF
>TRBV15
CATSRVLGVETQYF
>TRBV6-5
CASSYGRGSYNSPLHF
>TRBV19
CASRMDRFYGYTF
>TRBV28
CASSFNSGNTIYF
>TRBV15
CATSREGVSNQPQHF
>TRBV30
CAWSGEISPLHF
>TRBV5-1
CASSLVRGGYQETQYF
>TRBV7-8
CASSLAGVTEGHF
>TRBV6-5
CASSSDRVREQFF
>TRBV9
CASSEDSGGENTQYF
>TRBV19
CASSTGPSGETQYF